This T cell receptor beta chain came from a study of blood T cell repertoires in COVID-19. Study-wide background: Acute and convalescent COVID-19 specimens originated in the United States, Italy and Spain. PBMCs, B-cell-depleted T cells, or T cells were the source of the cDNA or gDNA that made up the material.

In the authors' methods: Reference gene primer amplification gave estimated nucleated cell counts. Sequencing was performed with immunoSEQ multiplex PCR; in TCRdb, only in-frame clones are kept and a portion is missing. The DNA was the basis for D and trimming; V, J and clone size are from that table. The table records 97,000 or so clones, about 80% of them present only once. The V gene end was trimmed by 4 bases and the J gene end by 2 bases; junction bases not matched to a gene: 3. The CDR3 sequence is 15 residues long. CDR1 is SGDLS and CDR2 is YYNGEE in the germline V gene. The sample comprised peripheral blood. The TCR comes from a man in his 70s with acute or convalescent COVID-19. The gene calls are TRBV9 and TRBJ2-6; the match to TRBD2 covers 7 bases. CDR3 in amino acids: CASSPGTTGANVLTF. The CDR3 nucleotides read TGTGCCAGCAGCCCCGGGACTACTGGGGCCAACGTCCTGACTTTC.